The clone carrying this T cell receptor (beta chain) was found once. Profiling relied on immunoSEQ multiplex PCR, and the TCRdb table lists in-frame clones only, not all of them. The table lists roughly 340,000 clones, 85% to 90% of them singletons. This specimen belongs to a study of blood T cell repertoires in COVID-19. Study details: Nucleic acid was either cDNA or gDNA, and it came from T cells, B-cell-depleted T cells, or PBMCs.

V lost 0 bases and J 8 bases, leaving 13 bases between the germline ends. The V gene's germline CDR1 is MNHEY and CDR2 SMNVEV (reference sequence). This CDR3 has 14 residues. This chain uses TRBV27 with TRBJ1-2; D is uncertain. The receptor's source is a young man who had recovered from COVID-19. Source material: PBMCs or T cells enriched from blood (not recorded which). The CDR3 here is CASSLSSTLGGYTF. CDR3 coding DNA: TGTGCCAGCAGTTTATCGTCCACACTGGGCGGCTACACCTTC.